This T cell receptor (beta chain) comes out of a study of T-cell memory formation after mild COVID-19. Study-wide background: The TCR clusters were mostly specific to one donor.

After 5'RACE with constant-segment primers, TCR alpha and TCR beta cDNA libraries carrying sample barcodes and UMIs were obtained. TCRdb fed the 5' RACE reads into MiXCR, producing one record per CDR3 protein. The table records 110,000 to 150,000 distinct CDR3 sequences, 14% to 15% of them present only once. A remark on this clonotype: What it binds is unknown.

General study results and limits: Among clones contracting day 15 to 85, CD4/CD8 was balanced, whereas later expanders leaned CD4+. The study found contracting CD4+ clones mainly in CM and EM and contracting CD8+ clones in EMRA.

This CDR3 region has 13 residues. The ends were cut back, 8 bases at V and 1 base at J, with 8 bases in the middle. Germline CDR1 and CDR2: SGHTA and FQGTGA. This TCR was recovered from an adult woman who had mild COVID-19 (a few samples of this study predate the infection). Cell type and time point are not known. Sequencing was performed on PBMCs or a T cell subset sorted from them (not recorded which). The V call is TRBV7-3, the J call TRBJ2-2, with a possible D match to TRBD2 (5 bases). As DNA, the CDR3 is TGTGCCAGCGCTCGGGAGAACACCGGGGAGCTGTTTTTT. Translation gives CASARENTGELFF.